The present T cell receptor (beta chain) was sequenced within a study of identical twins. Broader study findings: Where out-of-frame alpha sequences were twin-shared, they showed excess low generation probability. The more abundant beta clonotypes in cord blood had fewer insertions, and memory repertoires did not show this.

Everyone who gave samples was a healthy Caucasian. Note on this clonotype: Its antigen is not identified.

The CDR3 extends over 14 amino acids. V lost 0 bases to trimming and J lost 5 bases, with 10 bases between them. TCRdb reprocessed the 5' RACE reads via MiXCR and lists one record per CDR3 protein. Of roughly 1,500,000 distinct CDR3 sequences in the sample, less than 35% were seen once. The material sequenced was cord blood. The chain recombines TRBV12-3 or TRBV12-4 with TRBJ1-1; D unclear. This clonotype was sampled from a newborn girl in good health. CDR3 nucleotide sequence: TGTGCCAGCAGTTTAGCGGCCGGGAAGACTGAAGCTTTCTTT. Its protein product is CASSLAAGKTEAFF.